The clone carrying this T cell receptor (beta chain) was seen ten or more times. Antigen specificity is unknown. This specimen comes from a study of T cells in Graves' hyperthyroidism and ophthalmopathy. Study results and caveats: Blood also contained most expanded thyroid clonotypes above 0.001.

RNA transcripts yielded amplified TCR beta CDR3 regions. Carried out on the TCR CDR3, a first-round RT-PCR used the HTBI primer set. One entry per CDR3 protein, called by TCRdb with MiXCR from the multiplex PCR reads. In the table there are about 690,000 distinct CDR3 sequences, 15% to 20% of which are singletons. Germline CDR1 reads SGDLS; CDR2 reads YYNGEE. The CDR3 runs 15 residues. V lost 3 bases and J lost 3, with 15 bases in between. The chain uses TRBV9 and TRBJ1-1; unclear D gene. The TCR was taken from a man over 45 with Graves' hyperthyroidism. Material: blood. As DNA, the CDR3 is TGTGCCAGCAGCGACGGGAGGTCTGGGGACACTGAAGCTTTCTTT. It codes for CASSDGRSGDTEAFF. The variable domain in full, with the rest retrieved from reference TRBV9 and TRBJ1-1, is DSGVTQTPKHLITATGQRVTLRCSPRSGDLSVYWYQQSLDQGLQFLIQYYNGEERAKGNILERFSAQQFPDLHSELNLSSLELGDSALYFCASSDGRSGDTEAFFGQGTRLTVV.